The 8 T cell receptor beta chains in this list originate from one sample, sequenced in a study of T cell changes during pregnancy in multiple sclerosis. TCRdb's copy holds only in-frame clones and misses some; the assay was immunoSEQ multiplex PCR. The sample yields some 87,000 clones, 85% to 95% seen once. Here the sequenced sample was peripheral blood, taken in the first trimester of pregnancy. The receptors originated from a female donor with multiple sclerosis, enrolled in a pregnancy study.

The chain joins TRBV27 to TRBJ2-1, with D tentatively TRBD2 (5 bases). The germline V gene encodes CDR1 MNHEY and CDR2 SMNVEV (reference sequence). Trimming took off 3 bases at V and 3 bases at J, with 12 bases between the two ends. The CDR3 is 15 amino acids. The CDR3 DNA reads as TGTGCCAGCAGTTTGACGGGAAGATACTACAATGAGCAGTTCTTC. Protein: CASSLTGRYYNEQFF.

The CDR3 protein is CASSHGISDRAYSPLHF. Here the CDR3 DNA reads TGCGCCAGCAGCCATGGAATTTCGGACAGGGCCTATTCACCCCTCCACTTT. J is TRBJ1-6 and V is TRBV4-3; 8 positions match TRBD1. After removal of 3 bases from V and 8 bases from J, the junction contained 12 bases not matched to a gene. CDR1 LGHNA and CDR2 YSLEER come from the germline V gene. The CDR3 totals 17 residues.

The genes are TRBV5-1 and TRBJ2-2, with D tentatively TRBD2 (6 bases). The CDR3 is 16 amino acids. Trimming left V 3 bases short and J 4 bases short, with 16 bases between. Germline loops: CDR1 SGHRS, CDR2 YFSETQ. The CDR3 DNA is TGCGCCAGCAGCTCGGGAGTAGCCCAATCCACCGGGGAGCTGTTTTTT. This codes for CASSSGVAQSTGELFF.

The J gene is TRBJ1-2, the V gene TRBV19; no definite D call. Deletions cut 5 bases from V and 2 bases from J, with 9 bases between. Germline V gives CDR1 LNHDA, CDR2 SQIVND (reference sequence). The CDR3 runs 13 residues. DNA of the CDR3: TGTGCCAGTAGTGAATACGGGAACTATGGCTACACCTTC. Residues: CASSEYGNYGYTF.

DNA of the CDR3: TGTGCCAGTAGTATGGATAGCGGTTACAATGAGCAGTTCTTC. Its translation is CASSMDSGYNEQFF. The chain has TRBV19 and TRBJ2-1, with D possibly TRBD2 on 6 matching bases. The CDR3 is 14 residues long. Looked up from germline, CDR1 is LNHDA and CDR2 is SQIVND (reference sequence). V was trimmed by 3 bases and J by 4 bases, leaving 10 bases between them.

This chain joins TRBV7-2 and TRBJ1-1, with a tentative D call TRBD1 (6 bases). V dropped 5 bases and J dropped 0 bases, with 13 bases sitting between them. The CDR3 is 15 residues long. Germline V CDR1 and CDR2: SGHTA, FQGNSA. This CDR3 is CASSRTATLNTEAFF. CDR3 DNA sequence: TGTGCCAGCAGCCGGACAGCAACTTTGAACACTGAAGCTTTCTTT.

The V and J genes are TRBV28 and TRBJ1-5; 10 bases match TRBD1. V shed 3 bases and J 8 bases; nucleotides not matched to a gene: 1. Germline-derived CDR1 and CDR2 are MDHEN and SYDVKM. This CDR3 contains 13 residues. As DNA, the CDR3 is TGTGCCAGCAGTTTGGGACAGGGGAAGCCCCAGCATTTT. Residues: CASSLGQGKPQHF. Full variable domain (outside the CDR3, taken from reference TRBV28 and TRBJ1-5): DVKVTQSSRYLVKRTGEKVFLECVQDMDHENMFWYRQDPGLGLRLIYFSYDVKMKEKGDIPEGYSVSREKKERFSLILESASTNQTSMYLCASSLGQGKPQHFGDGTRLSIL.

V is TRBV2 and J is TRBJ1-4; 7 nucleotides match TRBD1. The germline CDR1 and CDR2 sequences are SNHLY and FYNNEI. Trimming cost V 1 base and J 8 bases; bases outside gene matches: 7. The CDR3 sequence is 15 residues long. CDR3 coding DNA: TGTGCCAGCAGTGAAGGTCGACAGGGCCCGGAAAAACTGTTTTTT. This gives the protein CASSEGRQGPEKLFF.